This T cell receptor (beta chain) was retrieved from a study of T cells in Graves' hyperthyroidism and ophthalmopathy. About this clonotype: Antigen specificity is unknown.

Researchers took RNA transcripts and amplified the TCR beta CDR3 regions from them. The HTBI primer set served for first-round RT-PCR of the TCR CDR3. TCRdb processed the multiplex PCR reads anew with MiXCR; each CDR3 protein has one entry. The sample includes roughly 300,000 distinct CDR3 sequences, approximately 18% of them seen just once. Study-level results: Separation of ophthalmopathy from stable hyperthyroidism was achieved by a 13 V-J model. Among thyroid clonotypes expanded above 0.001, most also appeared in blood.

The CDR3 is made up of 15 amino acids. Between the trimmed V and J ends, which lost 0 bases and 7 bases, there was a span of 16 bases. Looked up from germline, CDR1 is SGDLS and CDR2 is YYNGEE. Diagnostic assessment was based on clinical symptoms, serum thyroxine and TRAb, thyroid ultrasound and orbital computed tomography. Using about 10 ml of fresh peripheral blood, PBMCs were prepared. V gene TRBV9 combines with J gene TRBJ1-2; possible D gene TRBD1, 6 bases. The sequence derives from a woman aged 50 to 60 with Graves' hyperthyroidism. Sequenced material: blood. The CDR3 DNA is TGTGCCAGCAGCGTAGCCGGGGGCACAGGCCGTGGCTACACCTTC. Amino acids: CASSVAGGTGRGYTF.